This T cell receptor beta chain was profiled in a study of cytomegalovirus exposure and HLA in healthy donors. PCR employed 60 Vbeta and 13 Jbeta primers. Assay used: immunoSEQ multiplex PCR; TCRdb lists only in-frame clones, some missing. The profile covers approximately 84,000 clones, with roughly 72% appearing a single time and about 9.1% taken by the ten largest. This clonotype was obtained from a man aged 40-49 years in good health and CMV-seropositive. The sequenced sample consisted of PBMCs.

CDR3 sequence (DNA): TGTGCCAGCATTCCGGGGATCACCTACAATGAGCAGTTCTTC. This translates into CASIPGITYNEQFF. The chain employs TRBV6-1 and TRBJ2-1, with D possibly TRBD2 on 5 matching bases. Germline loops: CDR1 MNHNS, CDR2 SASEGT. The CDR3 totals 14 residues. V gave up 7 bases and J gave up 2 bases, with 12 bases separating them.